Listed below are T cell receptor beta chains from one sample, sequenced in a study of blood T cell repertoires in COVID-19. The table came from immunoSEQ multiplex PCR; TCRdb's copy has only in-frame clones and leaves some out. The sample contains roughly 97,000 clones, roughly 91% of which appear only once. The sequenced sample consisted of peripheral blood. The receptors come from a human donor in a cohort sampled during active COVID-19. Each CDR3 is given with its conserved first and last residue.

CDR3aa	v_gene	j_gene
CASSFLEVETQYF	TRBV4-1	TRBJ2-5
CASSIQGARGTEAFF	TRBV7-2	TRBJ1-1
CASSLGGAGETQYF	TRBV7-8	TRBJ2-5
CASSGLAGGITYEQYF	TRBV2	TRBJ2-7
CASSPGTGGSEAFF	TRBV5-5	TRBJ1-1
CASSLGGGRSYNEQFF	TRBV7-9	TRBJ2-1
CASSEEGGNQPQHF	TRBV6-1	TRBJ1-5
CASGHRDSYNEQFF	TRBV12-5	TRBJ2-1
CASSVGGTGRETQYF	TRBV9	TRBJ2-5
CASSQWFQRYYSNQPQHF	TRBV4-1	TRBJ1-5
CASSLGRSGGYEQYF	TRBV5-4	TRBJ2-7
CASSLGLAVRNNEQFF	TRBV5-5	TRBJ2-1
CATSRDRRVQEQFF	TRBV15	TRBJ2-1
CASSVDRVNTGELFF	TRBV5-4	TRBJ2-2
CASSPLAGGRNTQYF	TRBV3-1/TRBV3-2	TRBJ2-3
CASSLEFPDTQYF	TRBV27	TRBJ2-3